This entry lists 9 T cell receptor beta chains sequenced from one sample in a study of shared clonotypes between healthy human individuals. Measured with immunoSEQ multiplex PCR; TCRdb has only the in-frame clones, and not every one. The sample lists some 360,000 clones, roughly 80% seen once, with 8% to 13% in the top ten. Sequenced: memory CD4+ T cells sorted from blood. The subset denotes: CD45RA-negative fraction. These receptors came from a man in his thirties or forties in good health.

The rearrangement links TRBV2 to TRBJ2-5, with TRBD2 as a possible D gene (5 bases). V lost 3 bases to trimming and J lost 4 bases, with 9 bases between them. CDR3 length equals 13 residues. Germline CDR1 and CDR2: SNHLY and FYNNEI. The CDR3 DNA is TGTGCCAGCAGTGACCGGGATGCAGAGACCCAGTACTTC. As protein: CASSDRDAETQYF.

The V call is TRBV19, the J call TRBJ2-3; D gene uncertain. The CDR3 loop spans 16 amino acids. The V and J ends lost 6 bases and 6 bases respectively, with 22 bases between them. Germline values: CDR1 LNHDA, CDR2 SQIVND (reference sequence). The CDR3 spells CASSPKALFRSDTQYF. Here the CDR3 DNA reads TGTGCCAGTAGCCCCAAAGCGCTGTTTAGGAGTGATACGCAGTATTTT.

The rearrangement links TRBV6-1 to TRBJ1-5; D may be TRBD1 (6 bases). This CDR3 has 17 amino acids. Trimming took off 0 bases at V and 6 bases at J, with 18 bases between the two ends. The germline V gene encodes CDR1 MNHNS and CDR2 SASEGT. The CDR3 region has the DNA TGTGCCAGCAGTGAAGCGTTTACAGGGCGATTTGGTCAGCCCCAGCATTTT. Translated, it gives CASSEAFTGRFGQPQHF.

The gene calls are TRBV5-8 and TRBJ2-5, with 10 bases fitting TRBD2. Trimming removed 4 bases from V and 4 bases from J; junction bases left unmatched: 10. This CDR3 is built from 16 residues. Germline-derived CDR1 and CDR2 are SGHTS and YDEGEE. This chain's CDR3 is CASSGGWTSGTETQYF. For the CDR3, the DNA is TGTGCCAGCAGCGGGGGGTGGACTAGCGGTACAGAGACCCAGTACTTC.

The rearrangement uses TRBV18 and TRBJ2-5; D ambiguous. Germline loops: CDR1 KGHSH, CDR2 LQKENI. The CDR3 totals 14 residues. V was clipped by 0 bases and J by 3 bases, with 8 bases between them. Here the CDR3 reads CASSPPSEKETQYF. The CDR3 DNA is TGTGCCAGCTCACCACCCTCAGAAAAAGAGACCCAGTACTTC.

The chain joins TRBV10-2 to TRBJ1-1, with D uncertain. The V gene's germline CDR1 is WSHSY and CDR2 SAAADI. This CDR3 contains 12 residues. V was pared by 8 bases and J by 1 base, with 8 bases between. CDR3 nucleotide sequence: TGCGCCAGCGCGACAAGGAACACTGAAGCTTTCTTT. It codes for CASATRNTEAFF.

The CDR3 loop is CASWPLGGSFGEQFF. CDR3 nucleotides: TGTGCCAGCTGGCCCCTTGGCGGGAGTTTCGGTGAGCAGTTCTTC. The chain recombines TRBV7-8 with TRBJ2-1, with TRBD2 matching 7 bases. The V and J ends lost 8 bases and 9 bases, in that order; junction bases with no gene match: 16. This CDR3 is built from 15 residues. CDR1 is SGHVS, CDR2 FQNEAQ, per germline.

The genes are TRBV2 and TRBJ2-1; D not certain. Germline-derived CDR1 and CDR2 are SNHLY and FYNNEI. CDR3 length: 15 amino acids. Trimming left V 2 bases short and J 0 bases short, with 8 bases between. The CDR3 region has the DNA TGTGCCAGCAGTGAATTGTTGAGCTCCTACAATGAGCAGTTCTTC. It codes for CASSELLSSYNEQFF.

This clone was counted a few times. CDR3 sequence (DNA): TGTGCCATCAGTGAAGGGACAGAGATATACGAGCAGTACTTC. Residues: CAISEGTEIYEQYF. The rearrangement links TRBV10-3 to TRBJ2-7; 7 positions agree with TRBD1. Germline V CDR1 and CDR2: ENHRY, SYGVKD. V gave up 3 bases and J gave up 4 bases; unmatched junction bases: 6. This CDR3 spans 14 amino acids.